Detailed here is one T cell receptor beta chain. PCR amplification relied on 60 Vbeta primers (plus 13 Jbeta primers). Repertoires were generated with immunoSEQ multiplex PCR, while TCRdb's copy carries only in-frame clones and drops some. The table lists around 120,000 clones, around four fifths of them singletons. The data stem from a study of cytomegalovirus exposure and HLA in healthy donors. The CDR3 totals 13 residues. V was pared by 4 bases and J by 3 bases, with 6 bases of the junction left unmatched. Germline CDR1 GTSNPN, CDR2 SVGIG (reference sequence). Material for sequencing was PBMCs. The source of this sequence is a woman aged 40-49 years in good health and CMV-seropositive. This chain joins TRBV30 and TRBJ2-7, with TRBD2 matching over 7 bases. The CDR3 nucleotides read TGTGCCTGGACCTTGGGGAGGGGCTACGAGCAGTACTTC. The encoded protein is CAWTLGRGYEQYF.